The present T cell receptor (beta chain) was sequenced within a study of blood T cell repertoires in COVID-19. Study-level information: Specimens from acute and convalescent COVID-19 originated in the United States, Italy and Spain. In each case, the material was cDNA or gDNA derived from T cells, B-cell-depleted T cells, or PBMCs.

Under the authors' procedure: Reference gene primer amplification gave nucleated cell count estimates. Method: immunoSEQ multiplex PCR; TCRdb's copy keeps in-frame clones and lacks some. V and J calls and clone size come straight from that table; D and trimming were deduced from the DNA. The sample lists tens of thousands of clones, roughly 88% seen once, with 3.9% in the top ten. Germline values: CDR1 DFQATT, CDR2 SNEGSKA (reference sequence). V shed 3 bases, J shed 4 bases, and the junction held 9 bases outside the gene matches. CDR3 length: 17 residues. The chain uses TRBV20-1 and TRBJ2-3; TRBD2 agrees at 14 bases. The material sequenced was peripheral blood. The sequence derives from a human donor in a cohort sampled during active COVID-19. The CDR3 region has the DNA TGCAGTGCTAGTCCCAGACTAGCGGGGGGGCGAGCAGATACGCAGTATTTT. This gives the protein CSASPRLAGGRADTQYF.